This record covers a single TCR beta chain. The antigen is undetermined. Investigators isolated RNA and reverse transcribed it into cDNA to act as the sequencing template. Libraries were prepared by immunoSEQ multiplex PCR; TCRdb keeps only in-frame clonotypes and omits some of them. Of roughly 150,000 clones in the sample, around 54% are singletons; the top ten hold about 4.4%. The data belong to a study of CD8+ T cells in alopecia areata. Overall study findings and caveats: Affected scalp, especially in alopecia totalis/universalis, had a higher clonality than normal scalp did. Besides other cells, scalp samples also yield sequences of resident alphabeta T cells from normal skin. TCR sharing across patients was less clear than in mice, possibly HLA-related.

The germline CDR1 and CDR2 sequences are SGHTA and FQGNSA. The CDR3 spans 13 residues. Losses at the gene ends were 4 bases for V and 9 bases for J; bases not matched to a gene: 4. Sorting from PBMCs produced CD4+ and CD8+ T cells. This clonotype was sampled from a human donor in good health. Source material: CD4+ T cells sorted from blood. The chain employs TRBV7-2 and TRBJ2-4; 9 bases align to TRBD1. In DNA form, the CDR3 reads TGTGCCAGCAGCTCCTTGACAGGGGGCATTCAGTACTTC. Its translation is CASSSLTGGIQYF.